This T cell receptor (beta chain) was observed in a study of blood T cell repertoires in COVID-19. V lost 2 bases and J lost 0, with 14 bases in between. The CDR3 length is 17 residues. Germline V CDR1 and CDR2: SGHNT, YYREEE (reference sequence). Source study methods: Amplification with reference gene primers provided the estimates of nucleated cell counts. Method: immunoSEQ multiplex PCR; TCRdb's copy keeps in-frame clones and lacks some. The V and J calls and clone size are taken from that table; D and trimming were inferred from the DNA. The data hold 150,000 to 200,000 clones, with less than 90% observed a single time.

V usage is TRBV5-4 and J usage is TRBJ1-4, with D maybe TRBD1 (6 bases). The sequencing sample was made of peripheral blood. This receptor was taken from an older woman with COVID-19, enrolled during active disease. CDR3 residues: CASSFGTTYSTNEKLFF. The DNA of the CDR3 is TGTGCCAGCAGCTTCGGGACAACCTACTCAACTAATGAAAAACTGTTTTTT.